Listed below are T cell receptor beta chains from one sample, sequenced in a study of T cell changes during pregnancy in multiple sclerosis. The assay was immunoSEQ multiplex PCR, and TCRdb's table has in-frame clones only and misses some. There are around 49,000 clones in the sample; 90% occur only once, and about 5.1% lies in the top ten. Sequencing was performed on peripheral blood, taken after pregnancy. The receptors originated from a female donor in good health, enrolled as a control in a pregnancy study. Each CDR3 is given with its conserved first and last residue. D genes are given only for firm matches. Not all rows give a size; the values are once, few, many and, for expanded clones, a class.

j_gene: TRBJ2-5
abundance: -
v_gene: TRBV5-1
d_gene: TRBD2
len: 16
CDR3nt: TGCGCCAGCAGCTCTCTTCCGGGGGCGGGAGGAGAGACCCAGTACTTC
CDR3aa: CASSSLPGAGGETQYF

j_gene: TRBJ2-5
abundance: -
v_gene: TRBV6-5
d_gene: TRBD1
len: 15
CDR3nt: TGTGCCAGCAGTCTGCCGGGACAGGGGCAAGAGACCCAGTACTTC
CDR3aa: CASSLPGQGQETQYF

j_gene: TRBJ2-2
abundance: -
v_gene: TRBV5-4
d_gene: TRBD2
len: 19
CDR3nt: TGTGCCAGCAGCGCCCGCCGAATCCTAGCGGGAGGGGACACCGGGGAGCTGTTTTTT
CDR3aa: CASSARRILAGGDTGELFF

j_gene: TRBJ2-7
abundance: -
v_gene: TRBV29-1
d_gene: TRBD2
len: 14
CDR3nt: TGCAGCGTTGAACTGGGCGGGGGGCCTTACGAGCAGTACTTC
CDR3aa: CSVELGGGPYEQYF

j_gene: TRBJ2-1
abundance: -
v_gene: TRBV4-2
d_gene: TRBD1
len: 16
CDR3nt: TGTGCCAGCGGCCGGGACAGGGGGCAGGGAGACAATGAGCAGTTCTTC
CDR3aa: CASGRDRGQGDNEQFF

j_gene: TRBJ2-6
abundance: once
v_gene: TRBV6-1
d_gene: TRBD1
len: 16
CDR3nt: TGTGCCAGCAGTGCAATCAGACAGGGGGGGGCCAACGTCCTGACTTTC
CDR3aa: CASSAIRQGGANVLTF

j_gene: TRBJ1-6
abundance: -
v_gene: TRBV25-1
d_gene: TRBD1
len: 15
CDR3nt: TGTGCCAGCAGCCGGACAGGGTTGACGAATTCACCCCTCCACTTT
CDR3aa: CASSRTGLTNSPLHF

j_gene: TRBJ1-2
abundance: -
v_gene: TRBV27
d_gene: -
len: 13
CDR3nt: TGTGCCAGCAGCTGGGACTCTAACTATGGCTACACCTTC
CDR3aa: CASSWDSNYGYTF

j_gene: TRBJ2-7
abundance: -
v_gene: TRBV7-2
d_gene: -
len: 14
CDR3nt: TGTGCCAGCAGCGAACAGGGTGGGGCCTACGAGCAGTACTTC
CDR3aa: CASSEQGGAYEQYF

j_gene: TRBJ2-2
abundance: -
v_gene: TRBV5-1
d_gene: -
len: 13
CDR3nt: TGCGCCAGCAGCTTGGGAGTGACCGGGGAGCTGTTTTTT
CDR3aa: CASSLGVTGELFF

j_gene: TRBJ2-1
abundance: -
v_gene: TRBV7-6
d_gene: -
len: 15
CDR3nt: TGTGCCAGCAGCTTACTGCGAGGGGGCTACAATGAGCAGTTCTTC
CDR3aa: CASSLLRGGYNEQFF

j_gene: TRBJ2-7
abundance: -
v_gene: TRBV2
d_gene: -
len: 14
CDR3nt: TGTGCCAGCAGTGAAGGGCGGCGGGGTGACGAGCAGTACTTC
CDR3aa: CASSEGRRGDEQYF

j_gene: TRBJ2-7
abundance: -
v_gene: TRBV10-3
d_gene: TRBD1
len: 15
CDR3nt: TGTGCCATCAGTGAGTTGGACAGGGGGCCTAACGAGCAGTACTTC
CDR3aa: CAISELDRGPNEQYF

j_gene: TRBJ1-1
abundance: -
v_gene: TRBV7-2
d_gene: -
len: 11
CDR3nt: TGTGCCAGCAGCCCGATGGGCCAAGCTTTCTTT
CDR3aa: CASSPMGQAFF

j_gene: TRBJ2-7
abundance: -
v_gene: TRBV9
d_gene: -
len: 14
CDR3nt: TGTGCCAGCAGCTCACAACCGGGTCAATACGAGCAGTACTTC
CDR3aa: CASSSQPGQYEQYF

j_gene: TRBJ2-7
abundance: -
v_gene: TRBV5-1
d_gene: TRBD1
len: 16
CDR3nt: TGCGCCAGCAGGCTCACGGATTCAGGGGGCTCCTACGAGCAGTACTTC
CDR3aa: CASRLTDSGGSYEQYF

j_gene: TRBJ1-3
abundance: -
v_gene: TRBV10-2
d_gene: -
len: 14
CDR3nt: TGCGCCAGCAGTGAGTGGACAGCTGGAAACACCATATATTTT
CDR3aa: CASSEWTAGNTIYF